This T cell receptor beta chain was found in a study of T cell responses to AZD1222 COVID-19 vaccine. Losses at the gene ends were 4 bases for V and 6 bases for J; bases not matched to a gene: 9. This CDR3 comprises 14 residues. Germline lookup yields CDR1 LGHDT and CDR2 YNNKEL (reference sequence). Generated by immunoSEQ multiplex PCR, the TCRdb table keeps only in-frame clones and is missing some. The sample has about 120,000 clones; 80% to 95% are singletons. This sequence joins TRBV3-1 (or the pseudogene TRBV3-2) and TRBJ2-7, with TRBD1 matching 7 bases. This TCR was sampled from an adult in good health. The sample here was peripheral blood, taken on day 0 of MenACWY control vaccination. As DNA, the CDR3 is TGTGCCAGCAGCCGGGACAGACCTTCCCTCGAGCAGTACGTC. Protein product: CASSRDRPSLEQYV.